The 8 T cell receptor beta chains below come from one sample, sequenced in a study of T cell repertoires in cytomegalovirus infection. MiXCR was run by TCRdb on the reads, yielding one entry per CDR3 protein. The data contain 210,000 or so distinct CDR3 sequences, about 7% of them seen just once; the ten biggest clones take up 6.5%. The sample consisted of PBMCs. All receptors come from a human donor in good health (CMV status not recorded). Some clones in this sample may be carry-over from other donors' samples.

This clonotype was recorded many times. The CDR3 here is CASSPDRSRGEKLFF. The CDR3 DNA reads as TGCGCCAGCAGCCCCGACAGATCCAGAGGAGAAAAACTGTTTTTT. V usage is TRBV5-1 and J usage is TRBJ1-4; a weak D match, TRBD1 (5 bases). V was shortened by 4 bases and J by 8 bases, with 18 bases between the two germline ends. Germline V lookup: CDR1 SGHRS, CDR2 YFSETQ. This CDR3 spans 15 amino acids.

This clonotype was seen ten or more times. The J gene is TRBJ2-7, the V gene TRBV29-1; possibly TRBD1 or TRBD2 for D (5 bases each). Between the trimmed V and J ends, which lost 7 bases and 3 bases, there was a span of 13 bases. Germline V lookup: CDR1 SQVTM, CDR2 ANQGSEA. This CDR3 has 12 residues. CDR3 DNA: TGCAGCGCCGGGGACGGCCACTACGAGCAGTACTTC. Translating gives CSAGDGHYEQYF.

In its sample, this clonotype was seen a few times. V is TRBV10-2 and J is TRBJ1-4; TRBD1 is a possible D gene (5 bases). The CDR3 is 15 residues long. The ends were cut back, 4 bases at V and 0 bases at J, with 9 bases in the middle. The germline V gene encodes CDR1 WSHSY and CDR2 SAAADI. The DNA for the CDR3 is TGCGCCAGCAGTGGACAGTTTCCAACTAATGAAAAACTGTTTTTT. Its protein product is CASSGQFPTNEKLFF.

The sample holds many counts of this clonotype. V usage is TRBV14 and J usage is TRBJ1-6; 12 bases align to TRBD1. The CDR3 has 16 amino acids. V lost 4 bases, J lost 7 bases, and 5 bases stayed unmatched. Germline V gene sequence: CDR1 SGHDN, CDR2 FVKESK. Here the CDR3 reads CASSLGTGGINSPLHF. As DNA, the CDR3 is TGTGCCAGCAGCCTAGGGACAGGGGGCATCAATTCACCCCTCCACTTT.

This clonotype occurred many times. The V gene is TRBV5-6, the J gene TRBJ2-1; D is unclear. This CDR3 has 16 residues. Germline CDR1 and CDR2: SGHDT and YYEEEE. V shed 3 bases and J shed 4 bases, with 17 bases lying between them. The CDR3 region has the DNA TGTGCCAGCAGCTCCCTTCGGCAGCACCTGTACAATGAGCAGTTCTTC. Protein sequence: CASSSLRQHLYNEQFF.

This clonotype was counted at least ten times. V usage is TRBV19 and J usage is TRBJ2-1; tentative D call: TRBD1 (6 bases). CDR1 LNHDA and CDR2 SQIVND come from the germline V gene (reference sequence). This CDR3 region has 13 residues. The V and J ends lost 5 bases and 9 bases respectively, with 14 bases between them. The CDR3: CASSSKRGGEQFF. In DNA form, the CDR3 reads TGTGCCAGTAGTTCAAAAAGAGGGGGTGAGCAGTTCTTC.

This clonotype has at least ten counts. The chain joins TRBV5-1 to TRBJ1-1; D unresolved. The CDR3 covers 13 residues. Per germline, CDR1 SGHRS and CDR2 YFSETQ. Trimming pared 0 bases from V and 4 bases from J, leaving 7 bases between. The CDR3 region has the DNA TGCGCCAGCAGCTTGGAGTTAGGCACTGAAGCTTTCTTT. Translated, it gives CASSLELGTEAFF. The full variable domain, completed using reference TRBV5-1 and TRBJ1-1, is KAGVTQTPRYLIKTRGQQVTLSCSPISGHRSVSWYQQTPGQGLQFLFEYFSETQRNKGNFPGRFSGRQFSNSRSEMNVSTLELGDSALYLCASSLELGTEAFFGQGTRLTVV.

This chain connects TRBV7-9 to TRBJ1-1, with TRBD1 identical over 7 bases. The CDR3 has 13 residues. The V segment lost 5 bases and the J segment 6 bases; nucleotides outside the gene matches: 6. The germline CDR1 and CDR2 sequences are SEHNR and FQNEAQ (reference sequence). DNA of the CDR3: TGTGCCAGCAGCCTTGGACAGGAAGCTGAAGCTTTCTTT. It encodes CASSLGQEAEAFF.